A single sample gave rise to the 14 T cell receptor beta chains below, sequenced in a study of Graves' ophthalmopathy and Graves' hyperthyroidism (dated by TCRdb to 2016 to 2019). Sequencing was carried out with an Illumina HiSeq 2000. For repertoire sequencing, TCR beta CDR3 regions were amplified from RNA transcripts. The first round was an RT-PCR using HTBI primers with the Qiagen OneStep RT-PCR kit, and this first round was followed by a second-round multiplex PCR, then size selection and purification. The public reads were quality trimmed at Q25 with fastp and then assembled into clones with MiXCR by TCRdb, keeping productive beta chains. Each CDR3 protein gets just one entry, which takes the most common genes and DNA from the rows behind it. The table for this sample lists around 1.1 million distinct CDR3 sequences; 35% to 45% of them were counted only once. The ten biggest clones cover approximately 10% of the sample.

Material for sequencing was peripheral blood or thyroid tissue (not recorded which). Every receptor here comes from an adult man with Graves' hyperthyroidism.

To note about this clonotype: At one of its ends the junction is not consistent with the germline gene, which may arise from a read error. This chain joins TRBV14 and TRBJ1-6, with D possibly matching TRBD1 (5 bases). Germline values: CDR1 SGHDN, CDR2 FVKESK. The CDR3 is 15 residues long. The CDR3 region has the DNA TGTGCCAGCAGCCCGTTTCGGGGGAGGCATTCGCCCCTCCACTTT. Its protein product is CASSPFRGRHSPLHF.

This clonotype was detected only once. The chain employs TRBV25-1 and TRBJ2-7; 9 bases map to TRBD1. The ends lost 8 bases at V and 0 bases at J; junction bases unmatched: 11. This CDR3 spans 16 amino acids. CDR1 MGHDK and CDR2 SYGVNS come from the germline V gene. CDR3 bases: TGTGCCAGCTGTCCCGGGACAGGGCCGAGCTCCTACGAGCAGTACTTC. This translates into CASCPGTGPSSYEQYF.

V gene TRBV6-2 or TRBV6-3 combines with J gene TRBJ1-2, with 7 bases lining up with TRBD1. Germline CDR1 is MNHEY and CDR2 is SVGEGT. The CDR3 runs to 16 residues. The V gene end was trimmed by 0 bases and the J gene end by 6 bases; junction bases not matched to a gene: 10. The CDR3 spells CASSYSAHDRDDGYTF. The CDR3 region has the DNA TGTGCCAGCAGTTACTCAGCCCACGACAGGGATGATGGCTACACCTTC.

This clonotype was recorded many times. The V gene is TRBV2, the J gene TRBJ1-1, with D possibly TRBD1 on 5 matching bases. Looked up from germline, CDR1 is SNHLY and CDR2 is FYNNEI. The CDR3 has 13 amino acids. Trimming left V 6 bases short and J 2 bases short, with 10 bases between. CDR3 region: CASSQDRNTEAFF. CDR3 DNA sequence: TGTGCCAGCAGCCAAGACAGAAACACTGAAGCTTTCTTT.

Comment on this clonotype: One end of the junction is discordant with germline, which a read error may explain. The chain uses TRBV7-2 and TRBJ1-3; D unresolved. The CDR3 runs 15 residues. CDR1 and CDR2 from the germline V gene are SGHTA and FQGNSA. CDR3 sequence reads: CASSQSYPSGNTIYF. The DNA for the CDR3 is TGCGCCAGCAGCCAGTCCTATCCTTCTGGAAACACCATATATTTT. The full variable domain, its missing parts supplied by reference TRBV7-2 and TRBJ1-3, is GAGVSQSPSNKVTEKGKDVELRCDPISGHTALYWYRQSLGQGLEFLIYFQGNSAPDKSGLPSDRFSAERTGGSVSTLTIQRTQQEDSAVYLCASSQSYPSGNTIYFGEGSWLTVV.

This clonotype was counted at least ten times. This chain uses TRBV7-9 with TRBJ1-1, with 10 positions matching TRBD1. CDR1 and CDR2 (germline): SEHNR, FQNEAQ (reference sequence). The V gene end was trimmed by 10 bases and the J gene end by 4 bases; junction bases not matched to a gene: 12. This CDR3 region has 15 residues. CDR3: CATTGGQGETTEAFF. The CDR3 region has the DNA TGTGCCACAACAGGCGGACAGGGGGAGACCACTGAAGCTTTCTTT.

This clonotype has a count of ten or more. V usage is TRBV7-2 and J usage is TRBJ2-7, with 12 bases lining up with TRBD2. Trimming removed 5 bases from V and 6 bases from J; junction bases left unmatched: 8. CDR1 and CDR2 (germline): SGHTA, FQGNSA. The CDR3 has 15 amino acids. CDR3 protein: CASSVSSGRAGEQYF. The DNA of the CDR3 is TGTGCCAGCAGCGTATCTAGCGGGAGGGCAGGCGAGCAGTACTTC.

This clonotype occurred many times. The rearrangement uses TRBV4-1 and TRBJ1-5, with D uncertain. Trimming took 4 bases from V and 4 from J, leaving 8 bases between them. From germline, CDR1 is MGHRA and CDR2 YSYEKL. This CDR3 has 13 amino acids. The CDR3: CASSPNLNQPQHF. CDR3 nucleotides: TGCGCCAGCAGCCCTAACCTTAATCAGCCCCAGCATTTT.

The chain employs TRBV4-1 and TRBJ1-5, with 7 bases aligning to TRBD1. J was trimmed by 0 bases and V by 2 bases; bases with no gene match: 4. Germline CDR1 MGHRA, CDR2 YSYEKL. This CDR3 comprises 16 residues. The CDR3 DNA reads TGCGCCAGCAGCCAACAACAGGGGTTTAGCAATCAGCCCCAGCATTTT. Its translation is CASSQQQGFSNQPQHF.

This clonotype was recorded at least ten times. The rearrangement joins TRBV7-9 to TRBJ1-5; possibly TRBD1 for D (6 bases). The length of the CDR3 is 16 residues. Per germline, CDR1 SEHNR and CDR2 FQNEAQ (reference sequence). Trimming left V 5 bases short and J 3 bases short, with 17 bases between. The CDR3 spells CASSHEDSPYNQPQHF. The CDR3 nucleotides read TGTGCCAGCAGCCACGAGGACAGCCCTTACAATCAGCCCCAGCATTTT. Full variable domain (missing parts from reference TRBV7-9 and TRBJ1-5): DTGVSQNPRHKITKRGQNVTFRCDPISEHNRLYWYRQTLGQGPEFLTYFQNEAQLEKSRLLSDRFSAERPKGSFSTLEIQRTEQGDSAMYLCASSHEDSPYNQPQHFGDGTRLSIL.

A single count supports this clonotype. This chain joins TRBV10-2 and TRBJ1-2; D possibly corresponds to TRBD1 (6 bases). Trimming stripped 6 bases from V and 8 bases from J, with 19 bases between. The CDR3 covers 14 residues. CDR1 and CDR2 from the germline V gene are WSHSY and SAAADI. The CDR3 coding sequence is TGCGCCAGCAGCCTCGACTCCAGGGGTGCCGGCTACACCTTC. Its translation is CASSLDSRGAGYTF.

Note on this clonotype: A much larger clonotype is one base distant, so this may be a read error. The chain has TRBV10-3 and TRBJ2-7, with no clear D. Trimming left V 11 bases short and J 3 bases short, with 11 bases between. This CDR3 is built from 11 residues. Germline V gene data show CDR1 as ENHRY and CDR2 as SYGVKD. CDR3 coding DNA: TGTGCCCCCTCAACAAACTACGAGCAGTACTTC. This gives the protein CAPSTNYEQYF.

The count of this clonotype is one. This may be a read error: a much more frequent sequence differs by one nucleotide. The chain recombines TRBV7-9 with TRBJ1-2; D remains unclear. The CDR3 is 14 amino acids. Germline loops: CDR1 SEHNR, CDR2 FQNEAQ (reference sequence). Trimming removed 5 bases from V and 2 bases from J, with 12 bases in between. CDR3 loop: CASSPPSRNYGYTF. For the CDR3, the DNA is TGTGCCAGCAGCCCTCCTTCTCGAAACTATGGCTACACCTTC.

The CDR3 reads CASSVASGGNTETQYF. CDR3 DNA: TGTGCCAGCAGCGTAGCATCGGGGGGCAACACGGAGACCCAGTACTTC. The V gene is TRBV9, the J gene TRBJ2-5, with D possibly being TRBD2 (7 bases). This CDR3 comprises 16 residues. V lost 0 bases, J lost 5 bases, and 17 bases lay in between. Germline assignment: CDR1 SGDLS and CDR2 YYNGEE.